The sample holds many counts of the clone carrying this TCR beta chain. Its antigen is as yet unknown. The data stem from a study of identical twins. Study-level points and caveats: For out-of-frame beta sequences, excess twin sharing was weaker. Models, which agreed with sharing between unrelated individuals, nonetheless underestimated the out-of-frame TCR alpha sharing seen in monozygotic twins.

A template switching step contributed a universal primer site, while unique molecular identifiers were present in the cDNA. TCRdb reprocessed the 5' RACE reads via MiXCR and lists one record per CDR3 protein. Here the sample spans about 250,000 distinct CDR3 sequences, approximately 7.8% being singletons. Germline V gene lookup returns CDR1 SEHNR and CDR2 FQNEAQ (reference sequence). After removal of 4 bases from V and 0 bases from J, the junction contained 2 bases not matched to a gene. The CDR3 contains 15 residues. These same data were also listed under a study on yellow fever vaccine responses in identical twins.

Sequencing input: CD8+ T cells sorted from blood. This TCR derives from a woman in her late teens or twenties in good health. V is TRBV7-9 and J is TRBJ2-3; 9 nucleotides align to TRBD2. The CDR3 spells CASSYGLASTDTQYF. The CDR3 DNA reads TGTGCCAGCAGCTACGGACTAGCGAGCACAGATACGCAGTATTTT.